This TCR beta chain was identified during a study of CD4+ T cells in melanoma. Regarding the study as a whole: A reported correlation linked neoantigen-specific CD4+ T cells to CD8+, macrophage and B cell function. Neoantigen-specific CD4+ T cells in melanoma reportedly had diverse differentiation states.

In the case of this clone: Antigen: not known.

V lost 2 bases to trimming and J lost 1 base; unmatched junction nucleotides: 4. Germline V gene data show CDR1 as MNHNY and CDR2 as SVGAGI (reference sequence). The CDR3 is 16 residues long. Clones were read by immunoSEQ multiplex PCR, and TCRdb kept only the in-frame ones, dropping some. This sample carries 110,000 to 150,000 clones, roughly 91% of them seen once, and the ten largest clones take 1.5%. This rearrangement joins TRBV6-6 to TRBJ2-3, with 9 bases that match TRBD2. The receptor was isolated from a human donor with melanoma. CDR3 DNA sequence: TGTGCCAGCAGTTACCCCTTAGCGGGGGGCACAGATACGCAGTATTTT. As protein: CASSYPLAGGTDTQYF.